These 30 T cell receptor beta chains came from one sample sequenced in a study of cytomegalovirus exposure and HLA in healthy donors. The PCR ran on 60 Vbeta and 13 Jbeta primers. The repertoire was sequenced with immunoSEQ multiplex PCR; TCRdb's copy has only in-frame clones and lacks some. The sample records some 180,000 clones, nearly 80% being singletons. The sequenced sample consisted of PBMCs. Receptor source: a female donor in good health and CMV-seronegative.

The chain links TRBV2 to TRBJ2-2, with D maybe TRBD1 (6 bases). Deletions cut 5 bases from V and 7 bases from J, with 17 bases between. Germline assignment: CDR1 SNHLY and CDR2 FYNNEI. This CDR3 has 15 residues. The DNA for the CDR3 is TGTGCCAGCAGTCTAACGACAGGATGGGGCGGGGAGCTGTTTTTT. Protein product: CASSLTTGWGGELFF.

V and J are TRBV27 and TRBJ2-7; TRBD1 matches 9 bases. In germline, CDR1 is MNHEY, CDR2 SMNVEV (reference sequence). The CDR3 is 15 amino acids. After removal of 2 bases from V and 3 bases from J, the junction contained 5 bases not matched to a gene. The DNA of the CDR3 is TGTGCCAGCAGTTTAGAGGGGACAGGGATCTACGAGCAGTACTTC. It codes for CASSLEGTGIYEQYF.

The chain is built from TRBV9 and TRBJ2-1; 7 positions match TRBD1. Germline V gene lookup returns CDR1 SGDLS and CDR2 YYNGEE. The V gene end was trimmed by 2 bases and the J gene end by 4 bases; junction bases not matched to a gene: 6. The CDR3 spans 15 residues. The DNA for the CDR3 is TGTGCCAGCAGCGTTTTCGGGACAGAATACAATGAGCAGTTCTTC. This translates into CASSVFGTEYNEQFF.

This clone was observed a single time. This sequence joins TRBV2 and TRBJ1-5; D is unclear. V was pared by 4 bases and J by 0 bases, with 7 bases between. The CDR3 has 14 residues. Germline CDR1 and CDR2: SNHLY and FYNNEI. CDR3 residues: CASSGSNSNQPQHF. CDR3 nucleotide sequence: TGTGCCAGCAGTGGGAGTAATAGCAATCAGCCCCAGCATTTT.

This rearrangement joins TRBV19 to TRBJ2-2; 8 positions agree with TRBD1. Trimming cost V 5 bases and J 5 bases; bases outside gene matches: 13. CDR1 and CDR2 (germline): LNHDA, SQIVND (reference sequence). This CDR3 region has 17 residues. CDR3 sequence: CASSRVTGEARTGELFF. CDR3 nucleotides: TGTGCCAGTAGTCGCGTGACAGGGGAGGCCCGAACCGGGGAGCTGTTTTTT.

The chain employs TRBV11-3 and TRBJ2-1; 8 nucleotides match TRBD1. Germline CDR1 is SGHNT and CDR2 is YENEEA. The J segment lost 8 bases and the V segment lost 5 bases, leaving 5 bases of the junction unmatched. The CDR3 loop spans 13 amino acids. This CDR3 reads CASSGGQGDEQFF. CDR3 nucleotide sequence: TGTGCCAGCAGCGGCGGACAGGGCGATGAGCAGTTCTTC. The full variable domain, completed using reference TRBV11-3 and TRBJ2-1, is EAGVVQSPRYKIIEKKQPVAFWCNPISGHNTLYWYLQNLGQGPELLIRYENEEAVDDSQLPKDRFSAERLKGVDSTLKIQPAELGDSAVYLCASSGGQGDEQFFGPGTRLTVL.

As regards this clone: Other nucleotide sequences in the sample specify the same CDR3. This CDR3 reads CASSRTGATGELFF. The CDR3 DNA reads TGCGCCAGCAGCCGTACAGGGGCCACCGGGGAGCTGTTTTTT. This sequence joins TRBV5-1 and TRBJ2-2, with TRBD1 matching over 7 bases. The CDR3 length is 14 residues. In germline, CDR1 is SGHRS, CDR2 YFSETQ. J lost 4 bases, V lost 4 bases, and 4 bases had no gene match.

This sequence joins TRBV7-3 and TRBJ1-1; the D is unclear. Trimming cost V 5 bases and J 4 bases, with 11 bases left between them. The CDR3 is 13 amino acids. Germline loops: CDR1 SGHTA, CDR2 FQGTGA. The CDR3 coding sequence is TGTGCCAGCAGCCGAGGGATGAGCACTGAAGCTTTCTTT. It is translated as CASSRGMSTEAFF.

The chain combines TRBV4-3 with TRBJ2-4; 7 nucleotides align to TRBD1. This CDR3 has 16 residues. V trimming: 1 base; J trimming: 5 bases; junction bases outside the gene matches: 8. Per germline, CDR1 LGHNA and CDR2 YSLEER. The CDR3 DNA reads TGCGCCAGCAGCCAAGCGAACGGGGACAGAGAAAACATTCAGTACTTC. Protein: CASSQANGDRENIQYF.

The chain combines TRBV5-1 with TRBJ1-5; D is unresolved. Trimming removed 0 bases at V and 3 bases at J, with 10 bases between. The CDR3 runs to 15 residues. Germline lookup yields CDR1 SGHRS and CDR2 YFSETQ. CDR3 bases: TGCGCCAGCAGCTTGGCCGGAGGGCCCAATCAGCCCCAGCATTTT. Encoded protein: CASSLAGGPNQPQHF.

The chain uses TRBV5-4 and TRBJ2-7; possibly TRBD2 for D (6 bases). Deletions cut 2 bases from V and 3 bases from J, with 12 bases between. Per germline, CDR1 SGHNT and CDR2 YYREEE (reference sequence). CDR3 length equals 14 residues. In DNA, the CDR3 is TGTGCCAGCAGCTTTGCGGGGTTATTCTACGAGCAGTACTTC. Translating it yields CASSFAGLFYEQYF.

The rearrangement joins TRBV7-9 to TRBJ2-2; D may be TRBD2 (6 bases). V was pared by 4 bases and J by 3 bases, with 9 bases between. The length of the CDR3 is 14 residues. Germline V gene data show CDR1 as SEHNR and CDR2 as FQNEAQ (reference sequence). For the CDR3, the DNA is TGTGCCAGCAGCTCGGGACTTGACACCGGGGAGCTGTTTTTT. Translation gives CASSSGLDTGELFF.

The chain is built from TRBV7-8 and TRBJ1-2, with 12 nucleotides matching TRBD1. The V and J ends lost 5 bases and 4 bases, in that order; junction bases with no gene match: 14. The CDR3 totals 18 residues. Germline V gene sequence: CDR1 SGHVS, CDR2 FQNEAQ. The CDR3 reads CASSQKPRGTGGFYGYTF. CDR3 sequence (DNA): TGTGCCAGCAGCCAAAAACCACGTGGGACAGGGGGCTTCTATGGCTACACCTTC.

The gene calls are TRBV6-1 and TRBJ1-1; possible D gene TRBD1, 6 bases. Germline CDR1 reads MNHNS; CDR2 reads SASEGT. This CDR3 is built from 15 residues. Trimming took off 5 bases at V and 3 bases at J, with 16 bases between the two ends. The CDR3 coding sequence is TGTGCCAGCAGTCCTTTAAGGGGGGGCGACACTGAAGCTTTCTTT. Encoded protein: CASSPLRGGDTEAFF.

The sample holds a few counts of this clone. V and J are TRBV9 and TRBJ2-5; a possible D gene is TRBD2 (5 bases). Germline V lookup: CDR1 SGDLS, CDR2 YYNGEE. The CDR3 spans 15 residues. Trimming pared 5 bases from V and 5 bases from J, leaving 19 bases between. This chain's CDR3 is CASSPVGVRGETQYF. The CDR3 nucleotides are TGTGCCAGCAGTCCAGTAGGAGTCCGAGGGGAGACCCAGTACTTC.

The chain is built from TRBV10-3 and TRBJ2-7; D may be TRBD2 (5 bases). CDR1 and CDR2 from the germline V gene are ENHRY and SYGVKD. The CDR3 is made up of 12 amino acids. V lost 3 bases and J 5 bases, leaving 8 bases between the germline ends. The CDR3 reads CAISEEGDEQYF. CDR3 sequence (DNA): TGTGCCATCAGTGAAGAGGGAGACGAGCAGTACTTC.

This clone showed up just a few times. The V call is TRBV7-2, the J call TRBJ2-2; 10 nucleotides agree with TRBD1. Losses at the gene ends were 1 base for V and 7 bases for J; bases not matched to a gene: 6. Germline lookup yields CDR1 SGHTA and CDR2 FQGNSA. This CDR3 spans 16 amino acids. The CDR3 DNA reads TGTGCCAGCAGCTTAGTCGGGACAGGGGCGGGCGGGGAGCTGTTTTTT. It specifies CASSLVGTGAGGELFF.

The chain couples TRBV6-6 to TRBJ2-3, with 7 positions matching TRBD2. CDR1 and CDR2 from the germline V gene are MNHNY and SVGAGI (reference sequence). Trimming took 2 bases from V and 6 from J; bases not matched to a gene: 8. The CDR3 runs 15 residues. This chain's CDR3 is CASSYQFLGGDTQYF. The DNA of the CDR3 is TGTGCCAGCAGTTACCAATTCCTCGGGGGGGATACGCAGTATTTT.

This clone was seen more than once but under ten times. This chain uses TRBV28 with TRBJ1-2; a possible D gene is TRBD1 (5 bases). The V gene lost 2 bases and the J gene lost 8 bases, with 15 bases spanning the gap. CDR1 MDHEN and CDR2 SYDVKM come from the germline V gene. The length of the CDR3 is 14 residues. The CDR3 loop is CASSLLGGRGGYTF. The CDR3, as DNA: TGTGCCAGCAGTTTACTCGGGGGTCGGGGCGGCTACACCTTC.

The chain joins TRBV9 to TRBJ2-7; 8 bases match TRBD1. This CDR3 has 15 amino acids. V dropped 3 bases and J dropped 5; count of bases not matched to a gene: 10. From germline, CDR1 is SGDLS and CDR2 YYNGEE. CDR3 sequence reads: CASSAGRTGSHEQYF. CDR3 DNA: TGTGCCAGCAGCGCGGGGCGGACAGGGTCCCACGAGCAGTACTTC.

V and J are TRBV4-1 and TRBJ2-7; the match to TRBD1 covers 7 bases. Trimming at V came to 4 bases and at J to 2 bases, leaving 8 bases not matched to a gene. The CDR3 is 15 residues long. Germline CDR1 reads MGHRA; CDR2 reads YSYEKL. The CDR3 bases are TGCGCCAGCAGCCTTTGGACAGGCGATGCCTACGAGCAGTACTTC. This translates into CASSLWTGDAYEQYF.

This clone was counted only a few times. The chain is built from TRBV27 and TRBJ1-6; D is perhaps TRBD1 (5 bases). The V end was cut by 6 bases, the J end by 9 bases, with 18 bases between. CDR1 and CDR2 (germline): MNHEY, SMNVEV (reference sequence). The length of the CDR3 is 15 residues. The CDR3 protein is CASRPVGEAASPLHF. CDR3 DNA: TGTGCCAGCAGGCCAGTGGGGGAGGCGGCTTCACCCCTCCACTTT.

The chain recombines TRBV23-1 with TRBJ2-1; 7 positions agree with TRBD1. TRBV23-1 is an open reading frame whose function is uncertain. CDR3 length: 17 amino acids. The trim removed 4 bases at V and 0 bases at J, leaving 9 bases unmatched. CDR3 sequence: CASSLRGGSSSYNEQFF. CDR3 DNA sequence: TGCGCCAGCAGTCTCAGAGGGGGCTCCAGCTCCTACAATGAGCAGTTCTTC.

This chain connects TRBV2 to TRBJ2-3; 9 nucleotides match TRBD2. CDR3 length: 16 amino acids. Germline lookup yields CDR1 SNHLY and CDR2 FYNNEI. V shed 8 bases and J 2 bases; nucleotides not matched to a gene: 11. The CDR3 loop reads CASRQMTSGDTDTQYF. CDR3 nucleotide sequence: TGTGCCAGCCGACAGATGACTAGCGGAGACACAGATACGCAGTATTTT.

J is TRBJ1-2 and V is TRBV29-1; 10 positions match TRBD1. This CDR3 has 14 residues. Germline V gene lookup returns CDR1 SQVTM and CDR2 ANQGSEA. V shed 6 bases and J 4 bases; nucleotides not matched to a gene: 8. The chain's CDR3 is CSVRTGGGFYGYTF. The CDR3 DNA reads as TGCAGCGTCCGGACAGGGGGTGGATTCTATGGCTACACCTTC. The complete variable domain, with remaining parts taken from reference TRBV29-1 and TRBJ1-2, reads SAVISQKPSRDICQRGTSLTIQCQVDSQVTMMFWYRQQPGQSLTLIATANQGSEATYESGFVIDKFPISRPNLTFSTLTVSNMSPEDSSIYLCSVRTGGGFYGYTFGSGTRLTVV.

V usage is TRBV15 and J usage is TRBJ2-7, with a weak D call TRBD1 (6 bases). V dropped 3 bases and J dropped 1 base, with 16 bases sitting between them. The CDR3 is 16 amino acids. Germline V gene sequence: CDR1 LNHNV, CDR2 YYDKDF (reference sequence). The CDR3 loop reads CATSSEGGSKSYEQYF. CDR3 nucleotides: TGTGCCACCAGCAGCGAAGGGGGAAGTAAGTCCTACGAGCAGTACTTC.

V and J are TRBV10-3 and TRBJ2-1, with 12 bases fitting TRBD2. Germline V CDR1 and CDR2: ENHRY, SYGVKD. With 3 bases clipped from V and 0 bases from J, the junction kept 6 bases outside the gene matches. The CDR3 is made up of 18 amino acids. The CDR3 bases are TGTGCCATCAGTGACCCTACTAGCGGGGGGCCCTCCTACAATGAGCAGTTCTTC. It codes for CAISDPTSGGPSYNEQFF.

This clone was found once. V gene TRBV18 combines with J gene TRBJ2-3, with 14 positions matching TRBD2. CDR1 KGHSH and CDR2 LQKENI come from the germline V gene. The CDR3 is 17 residues long. The V segment lost 4 bases and the J segment 3 bases; nucleotides outside the gene matches: 6. CDR3 bases: TGTGCCAGCTCACGCCGCGGGACTAGCGGGAGTACAGATACGCAGTATTTT. This encodes CASSRRGTSGSTDTQYF. Full variable domain (missing parts from reference TRBV18 and TRBJ2-3): NAGVMQNPRHLVRRRGQEARLRCSPMKGHSHVYWYRQLPEEGLKFMVYLQKENIIDESGMPKERFSAEFPKEGPSILRIQQVVRGDSAAYFCASSRRGTSGSTDTQYFGPGTRLTVL.

This clone was seen a handful of times. Other DNA sequences of this sample code for an identical CDR3. The chain uses TRBV30 and TRBJ1-1; D is undetermined. The CDR3 consists of 13 residues. V was cut by 2 bases and J by 0 bases, with 7 bases left in between. The germline V gene encodes CDR1 GTSNPN and CDR2 SVGIG (reference sequence). The CDR3 here is CAWSRGMNTEAFF. The CDR3 region has the DNA TGTGCCTGGAGTCGCGGTATGAACACTGAAGCTTTCTTT.

The chain carries TRBV4-2 and TRBJ1-2, with 7 bases fitting TRBD1. The CDR3 length is 14 residues. Trimming cost V 0 bases and J 8 bases; bases outside gene matches: 6. The V gene's germline CDR1 is LGHNA and CDR2 YNFKEQ. CDR3 DNA: TGTGCCAGCAGCCAAGAGGAAGGGGGCGACGGCTACACCTTC. Translating it yields CASSQEEGGDGYTF.